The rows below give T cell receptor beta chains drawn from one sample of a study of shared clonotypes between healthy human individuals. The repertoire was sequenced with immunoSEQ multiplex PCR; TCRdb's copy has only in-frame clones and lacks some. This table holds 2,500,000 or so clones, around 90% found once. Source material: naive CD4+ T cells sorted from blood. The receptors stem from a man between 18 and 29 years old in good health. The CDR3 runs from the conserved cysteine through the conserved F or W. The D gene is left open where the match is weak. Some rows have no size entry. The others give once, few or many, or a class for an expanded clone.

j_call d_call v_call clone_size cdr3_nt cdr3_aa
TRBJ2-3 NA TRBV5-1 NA TGCGCCAGCAGCTGGCAGGACAGAGAAGATACGCAGTATTTT CASSWQDREDTQYF
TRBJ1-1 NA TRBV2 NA TGTGCCAGCACCCGGGGTAGGGTAACGGACACTGAAGCTTTCTTT CASTRGRVTDTEAFF
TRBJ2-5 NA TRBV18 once TGTGCCAGCTCACCACAGAGGCAGCAGACCCAGTACTTC CASSPQRQQTQYF
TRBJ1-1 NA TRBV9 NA TGTGCCAGCAGCGGCCTTTCCGGCACTGAAGCTTTCTTT CASSGLSGTEAFF
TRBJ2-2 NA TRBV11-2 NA TGTGCCAGCAGCTTAGTGCGTACCACCGGGGAGCTGTTTTTT CASSLVRTTGELFF
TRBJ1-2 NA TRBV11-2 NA TGTGCCAGCAGCTTAGATCTCCAGACAGGTGGTGTCTATGGCTACACCTTC CASSLDLQTGGVYGYTF
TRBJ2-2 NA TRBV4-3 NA TGCGCCAGCAAGGGGCACCTCCTGGACACCGGGGAGCTGTTTTTT CASKGHLLDTGELFF
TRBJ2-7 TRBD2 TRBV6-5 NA TGTGCCAGCAGTTACTCGGGTGGCGGGGGGGCGTACGAGCAGTACTTC CASSYSGGGGAYEQYF
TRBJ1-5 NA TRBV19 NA TGTGCCAGTAGTATCTGGGGGGAAGTTTCGCAGCCCCAGCATTTT CASSIWGEVSQPQHF
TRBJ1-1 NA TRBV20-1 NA TGCAGTGCTAGGACAGGTGGAGAAGCTTTCTTT CSARTGGEAFF
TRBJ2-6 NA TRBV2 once TGTGCCAGCAGCTCCAACAGGGCTGGGGGGGCCAACGTCCTGACTTTC CASSSNRAGGANVLTF
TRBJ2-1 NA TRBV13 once TGTGCCAGCAGCTTAGGGCAGGGGAGTCGAAATGAGCAGTTCTTC CASSLGQGSRNEQFF
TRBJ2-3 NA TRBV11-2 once TGTGCCAGCAGCTTAGATTCTTCCAGCACAGATACGCAGTATTTT CASSLDSSSTDTQYF
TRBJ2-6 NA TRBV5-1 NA TGCGCCAGCAGTCAGGCGGTCTCTGGGGCCAACGTCCTGACTTTC CASSQAVSGANVLTF
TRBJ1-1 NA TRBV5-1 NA TGCGCCAGCAGCTTCTCGGGTGCTGAAGCTTTCTTT CASSFSGAEAFF
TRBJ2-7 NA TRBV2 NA TGTGCCAGCAGGGACATCCCTTCGTACGAGCAGTACTTC CASRDIPSYEQYF
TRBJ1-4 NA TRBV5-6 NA TGTGCCAGCAGCTCCTCGGGACGGAATCCGAATGAAAAACTGTTTTTT CASSSSGRNPNEKLFF
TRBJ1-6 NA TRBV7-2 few TGTGCCAGCAGCCAACAGAATTCACCCCTCCACTTT CASSQQNSPLHF
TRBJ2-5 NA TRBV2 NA TGTGCCAGCAGTGAGGGGGTGGGGGCAGAGACCCAGTACTTC CASSEGVGAETQYF
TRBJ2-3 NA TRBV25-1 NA TGTGCCAGCAGAGAAATAGGCGCCCAGTATTTT CASREIGAQYF
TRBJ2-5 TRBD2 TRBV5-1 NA TGCGCCAGCAGCCATGGGACTAGCGGTCAAGAGACCCAGTACTTC CASSHGTSGQETQYF
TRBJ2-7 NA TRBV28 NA TGTGCCAGCAGGACGGGCTACACCTACGAGCAGTACTTC CASRTGYTYEQYF
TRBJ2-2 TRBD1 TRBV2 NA TGTGCCAGCAGGACAGGGTCCGCGAACACCGGGGAGCTGTTTTTT CASRTGSANTGELFF
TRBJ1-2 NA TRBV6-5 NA TGTGCCAGCAGTTCCCCGGGCCTTACATATGGCTACACCTTC CASSSPGLTYGYTF
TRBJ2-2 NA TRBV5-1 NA TGCGCCAGCAGCTTCCAAGGGGTGGGGGCGGCCACCGGGGAGCTGTTTTTT CASSFQGVGAATGELFF
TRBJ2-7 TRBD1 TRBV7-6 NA TGTGCCAGCAGCGTTTCCGGGACAGGGTACGAGCAGTACTTC CASSVSGTGYEQYF
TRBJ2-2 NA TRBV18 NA TGTGCCAGCTCACTTTACACCGGGGAGCTGTTTTTT CASSLYTGELFF
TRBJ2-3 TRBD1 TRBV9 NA TGTGCCAGCAGCGTGGGGACAGAATTTACCTCTAGCACAGATACGCAGTATTTT CASSVGTEFTSSTDTQYF
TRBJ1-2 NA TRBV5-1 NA TGCGCCAGCAGCCAGACCGGGTCCGGAGGTGGCTACACCTTC CASSQTGSGGGYTF
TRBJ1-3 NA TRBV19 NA TGTGCCAGTAGTACAACCGGTTTTAGATCGGTATCTGGAAACACCATATATTTT CASSTTGFRSVSGNTIYF
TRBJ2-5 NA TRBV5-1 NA TGCGCCAGCGGGACGGGGAGTGAGACCCAGTACTTC CASGTGSETQYF